What follows describes a single T cell receptor beta chain. Its cognate antigen is unknown. The data were obtained in a study of cytomegalovirus exposure and HLA in healthy donors. Study results and limitations: The presence/absence work took it that sequencing depth was about the same across donors. It was shown in a later analysis that HLA-associated TCR beta chains were more clonally expanded than other, equally common chains. Highly shared sequence variants in one cluster were likely a sequencing artifact.

Amplification used 60 Vbeta primers and 13 Jbeta primers. Profiling relied on immunoSEQ multiplex PCR, and the TCRdb table lists in-frame clones only, not all of them. The top ten hold over 6% of the sample, which has tens of thousands of clones, around three quarters seen once. The clonotype was recovered from a man aged 50 or older in good health and CMV-seronegative. The sample comprised PBMCs.

The CDR3: CASSLPSTGVGQPQHF. CDR3 sequence (DNA): TGTGCCAGCAGCTTACCGAGTACCGGGGTAGGACAGCCCCAGCATTTT. The genes are TRBV28 and TRBJ1-5; D not resolved. The CDR3 runs 16 residues. The V end lost 6 bases, the J end lost 7 bases, and 22 bases lay between the germline ends. Germline V CDR1 and CDR2: MDHEN, SYDVKM.